The 2 T cell receptor beta chains reported below all come from one sample, sequenced in a study of OX40 agonist ivuxolimab in advanced cancers. Measured with immunoSEQ multiplex PCR; TCRdb has only the in-frame clones, and not every one. The profile shows about 56,000 clones, 65% to 90% of them singletons. Sequencing was performed on CD4+ or CD8+ T cells sorted from blood, taken in a trial of the OX40 agonist ivuxolimab. Receptor source: an adult with an advanced solid tumor such as melanoma, head and neck, liver or kidney cancer.

The chain is built from TRBV5-1 and TRBJ1-6, with TRBD1 matching 11 bases. The V and J ends lost 4 bases and 6 bases, in that order; junction bases with no gene match: 6. This CDR3 has 16 amino acids. The germline V gene has CDR1 SGHRS and CDR2 YFSETQ. CDR3 loop: CASSPDRGQGNSPLHF. CDR3 in DNA: TGCGCCAGCAGCCCGGACAGGGGGCAAGGTAATTCACCCCTCCACTTT.

The chain is built from TRBV10-3 and TRBJ2-1, with D perhaps matching TRBD1 (6 bases). The CDR3 spans 14 residues. Per the germline V gene, CDR1 is ENHRY and CDR2 is SYGVKD. The germline V and J ends were trimmed by 7 bases and 0 bases, with 10 bases remaining between them. The CDR3 sequence is CAIKDSHSYNEQFF. CDR3 DNA sequence: TGTGCCATCAAGGACAGCCACTCCTACAATGAGCAGTTCTTC.